Listed here are 27 T cell receptor beta chains from one sample, sequenced in a study of blood T cell repertoires in COVID-19. Here immunoSEQ multiplex PCR was the method, and the copy in TCRdb shows in-frame clones only, minus some. The table has about 87,000 clones, about 88% seen once. The sample consisted of peripheral blood. The receptors originated from a man aged 40-49 years with acute or convalescent COVID-19.

This clone appeared once. The V gene is TRBV5-8, the J gene TRBJ2-7, with D possibly TRBD2 on 5 matching bases. V lost 5 bases, J lost 1 base, and 10 bases lay in between. CDR3 length: 13 amino acids. Germline V gene data show CDR1 as SGHTS and CDR2 as YDEGEE. DNA for the CDR3: TGTGCCAGCAGACCCCGAGGGTCCTACGAGCAGTACTTC. Protein: CASRPRGSYEQYF.

The rearrangement uses TRBV6-5 and TRBJ2-1, with 14 positions matching TRBD2. The ends lost 2 bases at V and 7 bases at J; junction bases unmatched: 4. CDR3 size: 16 residues. CDR1 is MNHEY, CDR2 SVGAGI, per germline. CDR3: CASSYHGLAGGNEQFF. Here the CDR3 DNA reads TGTGCCAGCAGTTACCACGGACTAGCGGGAGGTAATGAGCAGTTCTTC.

V is TRBV10-1 and J is TRBJ2-1, with D tentatively TRBD1 (6 bases). The CDR3 extends over 13 amino acids. The germline V gene encodes CDR1 WNHNN and CDR2 SYGVQD (reference sequence). V lost 0 bases and J lost 13, with 13 bases in between. The CDR3 bases are TGCGCCAGCAGTGAGTCGGGGGCCAAGAAACAGTTCTTC. This encodes CASSESGAKKQFF.

This clone has only one observation. V gene TRBV6-6 combines with J gene TRBJ1-1; possible D gene TRBD1, 5 bases. The CDR3 consists of 13 residues. CDR1 is MNHNY, CDR2 SVGAGI, per germline (reference sequence). The V end was cut by 7 bases, the J end by 1 base, with 10 bases between. The CDR3 region is CASIPQENTEAFF. CDR3 nucleotides: TGTGCCAGCATTCCACAGGAGAACACTGAAGCTTTCTTT.

The chain links TRBV27 to TRBJ1-6; 10 nucleotides align to TRBD1. With 4 bases clipped from V and 9 bases from J, the junction kept 9 bases outside the gene matches. CDR1 and CDR2 from the germline V gene are MNHEY and SMNVEV (reference sequence). This CDR3 contains 16 residues. CDR3 nucleotides: TGTGCCAGCAGTTCCAACCGGGACAGGGGACCTTCACCCCTCCACTTT. Its translation is CASSSNRDRGPSPLHF.

V is TRBV6-2 or TRBV6-3 and J is TRBJ1-1; maybe TRBD1 (5 bases). V was cut by 5 bases and J by 7 bases, with 11 bases left in between. This CDR3 comprises 12 residues. CDR1 is MNHEY and CDR2 is SVGEGT in the germline V gene. The CDR3 here is CASSLPGLEAFF. The CDR3 bases are TGTGCCAGCAGTCTGCCGGGACTTGAAGCTTTCTTT.

The V gene is TRBV9, the J gene TRBJ2-2; 8 nucleotides match TRBD1. Germline assignment: CDR1 SGDLS and CDR2 YYNGEE. V shed 3 bases, J shed 7 bases, and the junction held 5 bases outside the gene matches. The CDR3 length is 14 residues. CDR3 sequence reads: CASSGQGSHGELFF. The CDR3 DNA reads as TGTGCCAGCAGCGGACAGGGGTCGCACGGGGAGCTGTTTTTT.

The J gene is TRBJ1-6, the V gene TRBV30; perhaps TRBD1 as D (5 bases). Deletions cut 5 bases from V and 0 bases from J, with 14 bases between. The CDR3 is made up of 16 amino acids. Germline V gene data show CDR1 as GTSNPN and CDR2 as SVGIG (reference sequence). CDR3 sequence reads: CAWARTLSSYNSPLHF. In nucleotides, the CDR3 is TGTGCCTGGGCCCGGACACTGAGCTCCTATAATTCACCCCTCCACTTT.

A few counts support this clone. The J gene is TRBJ1-4, the V gene TRBV30, with D maybe TRBD1 (6 bases). V lost 6 bases, J lost 11 bases, and 13 bases lay in between. The CDR3 loop spans 11 amino acids. CDR1 and CDR2 from the germline V gene are GTSNPN and SVGIG (reference sequence). The CDR3 region is CACRTTGKLFF. As DNA, the CDR3 is TGTGCCTGCCGAACCACAGGGAAACTGTTTTTT. The full variable domain, with the rest looked up from reference TRBV30 and TRBJ1-4, is SQTIHQWPATLVQPVGSPLSLECTVEGTSNPNLYWYRQAAGRGLQLLFYSVGIGQISSEVPQNLSASRPQDRQFILSSKKLLLSDSGFYLCACRTTGKLFFGSGTQLSVL.

This CDR3 reads CASGPGVNYNEQFF. In DNA form, the CDR3 reads TGCGCCAGTGGTCCGGGGGTGAACTACAATGAGCAGTTCTTC. The V call is TRBV5-1, the J call TRBJ2-1; possible D gene TRBD2, 6 bases. CDR3 length: 14 amino acids. Germline V gives CDR1 SGHRS, CDR2 YFSETQ. Trimming took off 8 bases at V and 3 bases at J, with 15 bases between the two ends. The full variable domain, in which reference TRBV5-1 and TRBJ2-1 provide the parts outside the CDR3, is KAGVTQTPRYLIKTRGQQVTLSCSPISGHRSVSWYQQTPGQGLQFLFEYFSETQRNKGNFPGRFSGRQFSNSRSEMNVSTLELGDSALYLCASGPGVNYNEQFFGPGTRLTVL.

The rearrangement links TRBV9 to TRBJ2-7; 7 bases line up with TRBD2. Germline loops: CDR1 SGDLS, CDR2 YYNGEE. The CDR3 has 14 amino acids. With 4 bases clipped from V and 5 bases from J, the junction kept 9 bases outside the gene matches. Written as DNA, the CDR3 is TGTGCCAGCAGCCCAACGACTAGCAGAGACGAGCAGTACTTC. The encoded protein is CASSPTTSRDEQYF.

V and J are TRBV7-9 and TRBJ2-6; D remains unclear. Germline CDR1 SEHNR, CDR2 FQNEAQ (reference sequence). Trimming stripped 6 bases from V and 1 base from J, with 10 bases between. The CDR3 sequence is 15 residues long. As DNA, the CDR3 is TGTGCCAGCAGTATAACAGAGTCTGGGGCCAACGTCCTGACTTTC. Its protein product is CASSITESGANVLTF.

The CDR3 nucleotides are TGTGCCAGCAGCTTGGCCCGGGCAGGGGGTGAGACCCAGTACTTC. This gives the protein CASSLARAGGETQYF. The chain couples TRBV5-4 to TRBJ2-5; 7 bases are a match to TRBD1. J gave up 5 bases and V 0 bases, and 7 bases lay outside the gene matches. CDR1 and CDR2 from the germline V gene are SGHNT and YYREEE (reference sequence). This CDR3 contains 15 residues. Looking up the rest from reference TRBV5-4 and TRBJ2-5 gives the full variable domain: ETGVTQSPTHLIKTRGQQVTLRCSSQSGHNTVSWYQQALGQGPQFIFQYYREEENGRGNFPPRFSGLQFPNYSSELNVNALELDDSALYLCASSLARAGGETQYFGPGTRLLVL.

The gene calls are TRBV7-9 and TRBJ2-1; 10 positions match TRBD2. Germline V gene lookup returns CDR1 SEHNR and CDR2 FQNEAQ (reference sequence). Germline trimming cut 3 bases from V and 5 bases from J; bases unmatched to any gene: 4. The CDR3 runs 15 residues. The CDR3 is CASSFPGLANNEQFF. CDR3 DNA sequence: TGTGCCAGCAGCTTTCCGGGACTAGCGAACAATGAGCAGTTCTTC.

The J gene is TRBJ1-5, the V gene TRBV4-3; D not resolved. V shed 0 bases and J shed 7 bases, with 13 bases lying between them. CDR3 length equals 15 residues. Germline values: CDR1 LGHNA, CDR2 YSLEER. The CDR3 DNA follows: TGCGCCAGCAGCCAAGAAGTGGGCAGTGAACAGCCCCAGCATTTT. Its protein product is CASSQEVGSEQPQHF.

This clone was observed a single time. This rearrangement joins TRBV7-9 to TRBJ1-3; 7 bases align to TRBD1. Germline V gene sequence: CDR1 SEHNR, CDR2 FQNEAQ (reference sequence). The CDR3 is 14 amino acids. The junction had 2 bases not matched to a gene; V was cut back by 6 bases and J by 0 bases. CDR3 loop: CASRRTGSGNTIYF. The CDR3 bases are TGTGCCAGCAGACGGACAGGCTCTGGAAACACCATATATTTT.

In its sample, this clone was seen once. The J gene is TRBJ2-1, the V gene TRBV5-1; TRBD1 is a possible D gene (6 bases). Trimming stripped 4 bases from V and 1 base from J, with 12 bases between. The germline CDR1 and CDR2 sequences are SGHRS and YFSETQ. This CDR3 has 15 amino acids. The CDR3 spells CASSRQASSYNEQFF. CDR3 nucleotides: TGCGCCAGCAGCCGACAGGCTTCTTCCTACAATGAGCAGTTCTTC.

This chain links TRBV5-5 with TRBJ1-1; D not resolved. Germline V gene sequence: CDR1 SGHKS, CDR2 YYEKEE (reference sequence). The CDR3 runs 12 residues. Trimming took off 1 base at V and 6 bases at J, with 7 bases between the two ends. The CDR3 is CASSLRYSEAFF. CDR3 sequence (DNA): TGTGCCAGCAGCTTGCGTTACTCTGAAGCTTTCTTT.

The chain employs TRBV6-5 and TRBJ2-3, with TRBD2 identical over 7 bases. Germline assignment: CDR1 MNHEY and CDR2 SVGAGI. This CDR3 comprises 15 residues. Losses at the gene ends were 10 bases for V and 2 bases for J; bases not matched to a gene: 12. The CDR3 coding sequence is TGTGCCACCACGCCAGTGGGGGGGTACACAGATACGCAGTATTTT. This translates into CATTPVGGYTDTQYF.

The chain carries TRBV19 and TRBJ2-1; D possibly corresponds to TRBD2 (6 bases). V lost 5 bases and J 2 bases, leaving 16 bases between the germline ends. The CDR3 runs 16 residues. Germline V lookup: CDR1 LNHDA, CDR2 SQIVND (reference sequence). CDR3 DNA sequence: TGTGCCAGTAGTCTGAAAGCGGGTAGCGCCTACAATGAGCAGTTCTTC. Its translation is CASSLKAGSAYNEQFF.

This clone appeared a single time. The V gene is TRBV5-4, the J gene TRBJ2-1; TRBD2 might be the D (7 bases). CDR3 size: 15 residues. The V end was cut by 2 bases, the J end by 7 bases, with 16 bases between. Germline CDR1 SGHNT, CDR2 YYREEE (reference sequence). The CDR3 bases are TGTGCCAGCAGCTTTAGGGGGGGCATGTCTAATGAGCAGTTCTTC. Protein sequence: CASSFRGGMSNEQFF.

This sequence joins TRBV11-3 and TRBJ2-6, with a possible D match to TRBD1 (6 bases). The CDR3 length is 16 residues. CDR1 and CDR2 from the germline V gene are SGHNT and YENEEA. Trimming took 4 bases from V and 4 from J, leaving 14 bases between them. The CDR3 DNA sequence: TGTGCCAGCAGCTCGAACAGGGTAGCCGGGGCCAACGTCCTGACTTTC. Its translation is CASSSNRVAGANVLTF.

This chain joins TRBV7-3 and TRBJ1-1; possibly TRBD1 for D (6 bases). Germline V gene lookup returns CDR1 SGHTA and CDR2 FQGTGA. This CDR3 is 14 amino acids long. The ends were cut back, 2 bases at V and 4 bases at J, with 11 bases in the middle. The CDR3 DNA reads TGTGCCAGCAGCTTAGACCGAGGGGGCACTGAAGCTTTCTTT. Residues: CASSLDRGGTEAFF.

The CDR3 is CASSPRTGGEEKLFF. Here the CDR3 DNA reads TGTGCCAGTAGTCCCCGGACAGGGGGGGAGGAAAAACTGTTTTTT. The rearrangement links TRBV19 to TRBJ1-4; TRBD1 matches 10 bases. This CDR3 comprises 15 residues. The junction had 8 bases not matched to a gene; V was cut back by 5 bases and J by 8 bases. Germline loops: CDR1 LNHDA, CDR2 SQIVND (reference sequence).

The V call is TRBV5-1, the J call TRBJ1-2; D gene unclear. Between the trimmed V and J ends, which lost 0 bases and 3 bases, there was a span of 12 bases. This CDR3 comprises 15 residues. Germline values: CDR1 SGHRS, CDR2 YFSETQ. The CDR3 nucleotides are TGCGCCAGCAGCTTGGGAGGAGGCGGCGACTATGGCTACACCTTC. Its translation is CASSLGGGGDYGYTF.

This clone was found once. The J gene is TRBJ1-5, the V gene TRBV19; 7 bases match TRBD1. Per the germline V gene, CDR1 is LNHDA and CDR2 is SQIVND (reference sequence). V lost 6 bases, J lost 4 bases, and 9 bases stayed unmatched. This CDR3 has 15 amino acids. In nucleotides, the CDR3 is TGTGCCAGTAGCCTACGGGACAGCCCTAATCAGCCCCAGCATTTT. This gives the protein CASSLRDSPNQPQHF. Looking up the rest from reference TRBV19 and TRBJ1-5 gives the full variable domain: DGGITQSPKYLFRKEGQNVTLSCEQNLNHDAMYWYRQDPGQGLRLIYYSQIVNDFQKGDIAEGYSVSREKKESFPLTVTSAQKNPTAFYLCASSLRDSPNQPQHFGDGTRLSIL.

This clone occurred once. This rearrangement joins TRBV2 to TRBJ2-7, with D possibly TRBD1 on 5 matching bases. CDR1 and CDR2 (germline): SNHLY, FYNNEI. The V end was cut by 7 bases, the J end by 3 bases, with 13 bases between. The CDR3 runs 13 residues. Here the CDR3 reads CASKRQGNYEQYF. CDR3 in DNA: TGTGCCAGCAAAAGGCAGGGCAACTACGAGCAGTACTTC.